This T cell receptor (beta chain) was profiled in a study of blood T cell repertoires in COVID-19. The J segment lost 4 bases and the V segment lost 4 bases, leaving 12 bases of the junction unmatched. Germline V lookup: CDR1 KGHSH, CDR2 LQKENI. CDR3 length: 16 residues. Repertoires were generated with immunoSEQ multiplex PCR, while TCRdb's copy carries only in-frame clones and drops some. The data contain about 71,000 clones, roughly 89% of them seen just once; the ten biggest clones take up 1.5% to 2%. This sequence was found in a man aged 25-40 years with acute or convalescent COVID-19. Input material: peripheral blood. The J gene is TRBJ1-2, the V gene TRBV18, with TRBD1 matching over 7 bases. CDR3 coding DNA: TGTGCCAGCTCACTTCAAGGGACAGACTCACTCTATGGCTACACCTTC. This codes for CASSLQGTDSLYGYTF.